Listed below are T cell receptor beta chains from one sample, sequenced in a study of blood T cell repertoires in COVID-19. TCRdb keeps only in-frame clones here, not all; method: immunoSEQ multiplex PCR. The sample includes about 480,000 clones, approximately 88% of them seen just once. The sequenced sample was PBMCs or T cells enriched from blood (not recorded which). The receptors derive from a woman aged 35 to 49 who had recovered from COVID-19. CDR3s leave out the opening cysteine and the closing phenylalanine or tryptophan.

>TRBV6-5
ASRPGLTGVRQY
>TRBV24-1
ATSDSGGAVDGYT
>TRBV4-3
ASSQSLAGDEQY
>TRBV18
ASSPTSGQETQY
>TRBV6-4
ASSDGIAFYNEQF
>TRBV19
ASSKAGPMGGYT
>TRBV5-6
ASSFGDPTYEQY
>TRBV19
ASSIGMGRNTEAF
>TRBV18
ASSRLANTGELF
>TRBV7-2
ASSLGSVPSYEQY
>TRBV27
ASSSPGQGFEQY
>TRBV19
ASSIGDSLNQPQH
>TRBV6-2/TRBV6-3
ASSYGRQTQY
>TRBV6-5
ASSYQGREPQH
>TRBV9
ASSASGSVYEQY
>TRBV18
ASSLRFGQGKEENYGYT
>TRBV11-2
ASMMGGSPYNEQF
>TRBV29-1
SVGGTNTGELF
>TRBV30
AWSGGQYQPQH
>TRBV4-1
ASSPRTGDGYEQY
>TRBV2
ASSQDRDYGYT
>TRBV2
ASSPRDSYEQY
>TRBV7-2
ASSPRQGSATQY
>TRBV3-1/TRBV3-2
ASSQDRAGPYT
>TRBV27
ASSPGDTTGELF
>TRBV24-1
ATMGLAGVGAKNIQY
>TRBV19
ASSMGAGVDTQY
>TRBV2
ASSDQVTETQY
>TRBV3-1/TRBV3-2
ASSHNLRVGIAGELF
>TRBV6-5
ASSLTGGEWYGYT
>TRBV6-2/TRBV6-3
ASTPDRINQPQH
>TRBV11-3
ASSSPGQGIYEQY
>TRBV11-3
ASSSGQGASTEAF
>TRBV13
ASSFGFGTETYGYT
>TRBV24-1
ATSITGERGTEAF
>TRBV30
AGDRADTEAF
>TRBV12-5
ASGRTQGASTEAF
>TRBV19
ASRGRTEGFRAF
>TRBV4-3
ASSQDRDTNTEAF